The rows below give T cell receptor gamma chains drawn from one sample of a study of Vδ1+ human thymocytes. TCRdb reanalyzed the multiplex PCR reads using CATT. The table records tens of thousands of gamma-chain clones, 20% of them present only once. Sequenced: Vdelta1+ gamma-delta thymocytes from the thymus. The source is a girl under three years old who had congenital heart surgery. Both conserved end residues are part of each CDR3.

v_gene	j_gene	CDR3aa
TRGV3	TRGJ1/TRGJ2	CATWDGRLYYKKLF
TRGV3	TRGJ1/TRGJ2	CATWDRREKKLF
TRGV8	TRGJ1/TRGJ2	CAAQDYKKLF
TRGV3	TRGJ1/TRGJ2	CATWDRQKLF
TRGV4	TRGJ1/TRGJ2	CATWDSCYYKKLF
TRGV3	TRGJ1/TRGJ2	CATWDGRPYKKLF
TRGV4	TRGJP1	CATWASTHNTTGWFKIF
TRGV4	TRGJ1/TRGJ2	CATWDGRGYKKLF
TRGV4	TRGJ1/TRGJ2	CATWSRGDYYKKLF
TRGV8	TRGJP	CATWEQELGKKIKVF
TRGV9	TRGJ1/TRGJ2	CALWEVEVRGKLF
TRGV9	TRGJP2	CALWEVQGSDWIKTF
TRGV9	TRGJ1/TRGJ2	CALWYPAGVYYKKLF
TRGV8	TRGJ1/TRGJ2	CATWDCDYYKKLF
TRGV3	TRGJ1/TRGJ2	CATWDRPKVYYKKLF
TRGV3	TRGJP2	CATWDRSDWIKTF
TRGV4	TRGJ1/TRGJ2	CATWDGPLKLF
TRGV3	TRGJ1/TRGJ2	CATWDRHLGNYKKLF
TRGV3	TRGJ1/TRGJ2	CATWDRVGDYKKLF
TRGV3	TRGJ1/TRGJ2	CATWDRQGIEKLF
TRGV4	TRGJ1/TRGJ2	CATWDGSYWDKKLF
TRGV2	TRGJ1/TRGJ2	CATWDEGGKKLF
TRGV4	TRGJ1/TRGJ2	CATWDAPYYKKLF
TRGV8	TRGJ1/TRGJ2	CATWDRANYYNILF
TRGV5	TRGJ1/TRGJ2	CATWDRVRPYYKKLF
TRGV3	TRGJ1/TRGJ2	CATWDRHPNYYKKLF
TRGV5	TRGJ1/TRGJ2	CATWDRPVVKKLF
TRGV8	TRGJ1/TRGJ2	CATWDSHKKLF
TRGV4	TRGJ1/TRGJ2	CATWNPYYKKLF
TRGV2	TRGJ1/TRGJ2	CATWDGENYYKKLF
TRGV4	TRGJ1/TRGJ2	CATWDGGQRDKKLF
TRGV4	TRGJ1/TRGJ2	CATWDGLINYYKKLF
TRGV2	TRGJP2	CATWDGLNSSDWIKTF
TRGV9	TRGJ1/TRGJ2	CALWEVRVYKKLF
TRGV8	TRGJ1/TRGJ2	CATWADCYKKLF
TRGV3	TRGJ1/TRGJ2	CATWDKSGNYKKLF
TRGV2	TRGJ1/TRGJ2	CATWDGGNYKKLF
TRGV9	TRGJ1/TRGJ2	CALWERGKKLF
TRGV3	TRGJ1/TRGJ2	CATWDRGTKLF
TRGV2	TRGJ1/TRGJ2	CATWDGRSNYKKLF
TRGV2	TRGJ1/TRGJ2	CATWDGPSDKKLF
TRGV3	TRGJ1/TRGJ2	CATWDRSYKKLF
TRGV2	TRGJ1/TRGJ2	CATWDGFYYKKLF
TRGV8	TRGJ1/TRGJ2	CATWDWVGRNYYKKLF
TRGV2	TRGJ1/TRGJ2	CATWDVRYYKKLF
TRGV9	TRGJP2	CALWGYSSDWIKTF
TRGV9	TRGJ1/TRGJ2	CALWETYYKKLF
TRGV9	TRGJ1/TRGJ2	CALWEVWYKKLF